This paragraph covers one T cell receptor (beta chain) sequence. What it recognizes is unknown. The sample originates from a study of OX40 agonist ivuxolimab in advanced cancers. Study background: Three partial responders included one hepatocellular carcinoma patient and two cutaneous melanoma patients. Broader study findings: The specificity for antigen of the expanded peripheral T cells was not determined. Clonal expansion from baseline to week 6 occurred in both CD4+ and CD8+ T cells. Clonal expansion was among the lowest in partial responders at 0.1-3.0 mg/kg, especially CD8+.

Clones were read by immunoSEQ multiplex PCR, and TCRdb kept only the in-frame ones, dropping some. The sample includes tens of thousands of clones, roughly 84% of them seen just once. This CDR3 is 12 amino acids long. V lost 7 bases to trimming and J lost 3 bases, with 12 bases between them. Looked up from germline, CDR1 is GTSNPN and CDR2 is SVGIG (reference sequence). The chain links TRBV30 to TRBJ1-2; possibly TRBD1 for D (6 bases). The TCR sequence derives from an adult with an advanced solid tumor such as melanoma, head and neck, liver or kidney cancer. The sample here was CD4+ or CD8+ T cells sorted from blood, taken in a trial of the OX40 agonist ivuxolimab. CDR3 residues: CASGQPHYGYTF. CDR3 nucleotide sequence: TGTGCCTCCGGACAGCCCCACTATGGCTACACCTTC.